What follows are 8 T cell receptor beta chains derived from one specimen sequenced in a study of shared clonotypes between healthy human individuals. The naive CD8 fraction comprised CD45RO-negative cells positively selected for CCR7 and excluded terminally differentiated effector memory CD45RA+ cells. Sequenced by immunoSEQ multiplex PCR; TCRdb stores in-frame clones only, minus some. Here the sample spans under 1 million clones, roughly 92% being singletons. The specimen sequenced was naive CD8+ T cells sorted from blood. These receptors were collected from a man aged 25 to 40 in good health.

V gene TRBV7-6 combines with J gene TRBJ2-3; maybe TRBD1 (8 bases). The CDR3 covers 17 residues. Trimming took 5 bases from V and 5 from J, leaving 23 bases between them. The germline gives CDR1 SGHVS, CDR2 FNYEAQ. The CDR3 loop reads CASSPPTGASGGDTQYF. The CDR3, as DNA: TGTGCCAGCAGCCCCCCGACAGGGGCTAGCGGCGGAGATACGCAGTATTTT.

The chain links TRBV5-1 to TRBJ2-7; no clear D gene. Germline lookup yields CDR1 SGHRS and CDR2 YFSETQ. Trimming removed 2 bases from V and 0 bases from J, with 6 bases in between. The CDR3 totals 13 residues. The CDR3 sequence is CASSFVTSYEQYF. CDR3 coding DNA: TGCGCCAGCAGCTTCGTCACCTCCTACGAGCAGTACTTC.

The rearrangement uses TRBV10-2 and TRBJ2-7; the match to TRBD1 covers 9 bases. The trim removed 8 bases at V and 6 bases at J, leaving 2 bases unmatched. CDR1 is WSHSY, CDR2 SAAADI, per germline. CDR3 length equals 11 residues. Here the CDR3 DNA reads TGCGCCAGCTTACAGGGGGCCGAGCAGTACTTC. Its translation: CASLQGAEQYF.

The genes are TRBV6-5 and TRBJ1-2; perhaps TRBD1 as D (5 bases). Germline assignment: CDR1 MNHEY and CDR2 SVGAGI. CDR3 length equals 16 residues. V lost 0 bases to trimming and J lost 6 bases, with 17 bases between them. CDR3 sequence (DNA): TGTGCCAGCAGTTACTCGTTCAGGGAGGAGTTTAATGGCTACACCTTC. Its translation: CASSYSFREEFNGYTF.

The rearrangement links TRBV18 to TRBJ2-2; 11 nucleotides match TRBD1. The germline gives CDR1 KGHSH, CDR2 LQKENI. The CDR3 loop spans 15 amino acids. The V gene end was trimmed by 4 bases and the J gene end by 6 bases; junction bases not matched to a gene: 4. The CDR3 nucleotides are TGTGCCAGCTCACGGACAGGGGGCGCATCCGGGGAGCTGTTTTTT. Its protein product is CASSRTGGASGELFF.

About this clone: Other DNA sequences within the sample encode an identical CDR3. The chain carries TRBV6-6 and TRBJ2-1, with 11 bases lining up with TRBD2. J gave up 4 bases and V 0 bases, and 2 bases lay outside the gene matches. There are 16 residues in the CDR3. The germline V gene has CDR1 MNHNY and CDR2 SVGAGI (reference sequence). The CDR3 DNA sequence: TGTGCCAGCAGTTACTCTGGGACTAGCGGTTACAATGAGCAGTTCTTC. Amino acid sequence: CASSYSGTSGYNEQFF.

This clone was observed once. The chain carries TRBV19 and TRBJ1-5, with D possibly matching TRBD1 (5 bases). The CDR3 is 15 residues long. V lost 1 base to trimming and J lost 3 bases, with 10 bases between them. Per the germline V gene, CDR1 is LNHDA and CDR2 is SQIVND (reference sequence). CDR3 sequence reads: CASSIAGHTNQPQHF. Here the CDR3 DNA reads TGTGCCAGTAGTATAGCCGGACATACCAATCAGCCCCAGCATTTT.

V usage is TRBV29-1 and J usage is TRBJ1-1, with D possibly TRBD1 on 5 matching bases. With 5 bases removed from V and 11 bases from J, the gap between germline ends came to 18 bases. The CDR3 runs 12 residues. Germline CDR1 SQVTM, CDR2 ANQGSEA. CDR3 region: CSVLLPGSMAFF. The CDR3, as DNA: TGCAGCGTTCTTCTCCCAGGGTCGATGGCTTTCTTT.